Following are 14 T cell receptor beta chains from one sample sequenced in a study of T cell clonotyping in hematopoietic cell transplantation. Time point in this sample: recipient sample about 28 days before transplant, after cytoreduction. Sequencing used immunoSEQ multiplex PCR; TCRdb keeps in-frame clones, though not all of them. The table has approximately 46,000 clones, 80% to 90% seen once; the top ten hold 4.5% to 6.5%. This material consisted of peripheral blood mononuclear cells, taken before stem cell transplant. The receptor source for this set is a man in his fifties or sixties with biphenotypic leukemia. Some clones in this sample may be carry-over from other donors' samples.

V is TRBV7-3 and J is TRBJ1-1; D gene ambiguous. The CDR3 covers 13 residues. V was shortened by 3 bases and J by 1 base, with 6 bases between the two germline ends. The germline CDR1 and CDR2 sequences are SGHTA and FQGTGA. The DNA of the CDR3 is TGTGCCAGCAGCTTGACGGGGAACACTGAAGCTTTCTTT. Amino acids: CASSLTGNTEAFF.

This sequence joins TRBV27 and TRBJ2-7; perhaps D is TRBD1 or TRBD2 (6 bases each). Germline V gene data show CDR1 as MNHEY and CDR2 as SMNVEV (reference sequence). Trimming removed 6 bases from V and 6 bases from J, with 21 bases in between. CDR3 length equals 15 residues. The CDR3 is CASRSAGTLEGEQYF. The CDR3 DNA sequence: TGTGCCAGCAGGTCCGCCGGGACACTGGAGGGCGAGCAGTACTTC.

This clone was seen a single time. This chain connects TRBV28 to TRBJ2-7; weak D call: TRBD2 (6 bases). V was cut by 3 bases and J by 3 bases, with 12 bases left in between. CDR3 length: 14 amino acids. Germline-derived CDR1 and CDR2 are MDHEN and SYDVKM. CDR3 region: CASSLGQGLYEQYF. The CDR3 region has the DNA TGTGCCAGCAGTTTGGGCCAGGGACTCTACGAGCAGTACTTC.

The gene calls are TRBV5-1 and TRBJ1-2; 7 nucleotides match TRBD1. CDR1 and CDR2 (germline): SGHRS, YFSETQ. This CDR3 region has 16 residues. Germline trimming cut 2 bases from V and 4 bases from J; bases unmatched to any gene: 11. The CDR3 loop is CASSLGQDRTGYGYTF. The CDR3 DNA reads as TGCGCCAGCAGCTTAGGACAGGACAGGACGGGCTATGGCTACACCTTC.

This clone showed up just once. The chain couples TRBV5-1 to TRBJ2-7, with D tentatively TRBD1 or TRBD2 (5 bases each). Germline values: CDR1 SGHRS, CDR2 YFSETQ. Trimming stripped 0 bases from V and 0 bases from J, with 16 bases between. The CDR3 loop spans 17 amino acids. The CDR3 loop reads CASSLARGPSGSYEQYF. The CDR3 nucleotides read TGCGCCAGCAGCTTGGCCCGGGGCCCCTCGGGCTCCTACGAGCAGTACTTC.

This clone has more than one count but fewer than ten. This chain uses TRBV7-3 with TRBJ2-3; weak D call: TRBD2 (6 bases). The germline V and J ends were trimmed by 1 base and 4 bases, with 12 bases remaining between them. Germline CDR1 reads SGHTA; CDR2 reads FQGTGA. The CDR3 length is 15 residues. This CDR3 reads CASSLNGGFSDTQYF. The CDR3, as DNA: TGTGCCAGCAGCTTAAACGGGGGTTTCTCAGATACGCAGTATTTT.

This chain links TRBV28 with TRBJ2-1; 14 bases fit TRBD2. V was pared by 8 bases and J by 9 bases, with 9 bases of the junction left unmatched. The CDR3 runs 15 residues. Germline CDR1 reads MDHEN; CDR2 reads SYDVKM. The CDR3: CASSPGLAGEGEQFF. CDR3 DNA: TGTGCCAGCTCCCCGGGACTAGCGGGAGAAGGTGAGCAGTTCTTC.

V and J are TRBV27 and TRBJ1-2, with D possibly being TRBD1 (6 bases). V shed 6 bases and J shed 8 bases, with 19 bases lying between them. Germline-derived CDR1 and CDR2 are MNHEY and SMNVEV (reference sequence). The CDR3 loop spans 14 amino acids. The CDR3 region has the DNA TGTGCCAGCAGCGCAATCAGGGGCGATTGGGGCTACACCTTC. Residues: CASSAIRGDWGYTF.

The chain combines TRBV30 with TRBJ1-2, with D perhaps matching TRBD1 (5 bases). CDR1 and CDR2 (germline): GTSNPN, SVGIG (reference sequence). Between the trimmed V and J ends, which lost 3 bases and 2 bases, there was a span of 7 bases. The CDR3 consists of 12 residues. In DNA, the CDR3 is TGTGCCTGGAGACAGGAGAACTATGGCTACACCTTC. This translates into CAWRQENYGYTF.

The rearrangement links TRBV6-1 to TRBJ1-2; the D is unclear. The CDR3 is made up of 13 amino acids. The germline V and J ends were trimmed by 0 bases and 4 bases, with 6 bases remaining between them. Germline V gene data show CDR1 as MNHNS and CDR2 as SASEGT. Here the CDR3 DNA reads TGTGCCAGCAGTGAAGCGGGCCGCTATGGCTACACCTTC. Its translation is CASSEAGRYGYTF.

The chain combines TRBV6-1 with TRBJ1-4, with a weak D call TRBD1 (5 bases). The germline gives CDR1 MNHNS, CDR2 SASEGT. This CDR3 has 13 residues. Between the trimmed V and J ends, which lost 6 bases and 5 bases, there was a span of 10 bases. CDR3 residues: CASSVGPNEKLFF. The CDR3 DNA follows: TGTGCCAGCAGCGTGGGGCCAAATGAAAAACTGTTTTTT.

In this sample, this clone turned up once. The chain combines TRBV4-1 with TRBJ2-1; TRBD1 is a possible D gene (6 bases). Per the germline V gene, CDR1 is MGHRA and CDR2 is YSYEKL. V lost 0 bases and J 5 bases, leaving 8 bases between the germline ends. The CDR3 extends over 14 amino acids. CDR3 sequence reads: CASSQDGTNNEQFF. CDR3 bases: TGCGCCAGCAGCCAAGACGGGACAAACAATGAGCAGTTCTTC.

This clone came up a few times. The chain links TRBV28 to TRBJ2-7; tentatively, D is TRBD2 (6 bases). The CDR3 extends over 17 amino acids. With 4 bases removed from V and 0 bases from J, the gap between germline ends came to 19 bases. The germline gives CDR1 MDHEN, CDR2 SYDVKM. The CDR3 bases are TGTGCCAGCAGTTCACCTACGGGGGTATACGACTCCTACGAGCAGTACTTC. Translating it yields CASSSPTGVYDSYEQYF.

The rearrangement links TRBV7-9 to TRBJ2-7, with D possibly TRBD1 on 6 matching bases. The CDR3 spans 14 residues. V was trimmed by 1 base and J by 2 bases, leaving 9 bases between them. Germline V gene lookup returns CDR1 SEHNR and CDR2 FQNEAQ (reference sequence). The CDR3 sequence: CASSLGTVAYEQYF. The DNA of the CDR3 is TGTGCCAGCAGCTTAGGGACAGTTGCCTACGAGCAGTACTTC. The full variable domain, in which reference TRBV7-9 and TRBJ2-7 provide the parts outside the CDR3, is DTGVSQNPRHKITKRGQNVTFRCDPISEHNRLYWYRQTLGQGPEFLTYFQNEAQLEKSRLLSDRFSAERPKGSFSTLEIQRTEQGDSAMYLCASSLGTVAYEQYFGPGTRLTVT.